These T cell receptor beta chains were read from a single sample in a study of post-analysis software for immune sequencing data. TCRdb reanalysed the PCR reads using MiXCR and keeps one entry per CDR3 protein. The data contain around 400,000 distinct CDR3 sequences, 35% to 45% of them singletons. Sequences were obtained from blood. The receptors derive from a girl aged 2 to 9 with multiple sclerosis. Both conserved end residues are part of each CDR3. The order of the fields is J gene, V gene, clone size, D gene, CDR3 protein, CDR3 DNA. The D gene is left open where the match is weak. Where a row states a size, it is once, few, many or the class of an expanded clone; other rows omit it.

>TRBJ1-1|TRBV11-2|few|-
CASSPAVMNTEAFF
TGTGCCAGCAGCCCCGCGGTCATGAACACTGAAGCTTTCTTT
>TRBJ2-7|TRBV28|-|-
CASSFWLAADQTYEQYF
TGTGCCAGCAGTTTTTGGCTAGCCGCCGATCAGACCTACGAGCAGTACTTC
>TRBJ2-4|TRBV15|-|TRBD1
CATSTRTGVNIQYF
TGTGCCACCAGCACCAGGACAGGGGTGAACATTCAGTACTTC
>TRBJ2-1|TRBV4-3|few|-
CASSQDGAPYNEQFF
TGCGCCAGCAGCCAAGATGGTGCACCCTACAATGAGCAGTTCTTC
>TRBJ2-7|TRBV7-2|-|-
CASSVGQFEQYF
TGTGCCAGCAGCGTAGGCCAATTCGAGCAGTACTTC
>TRBJ2-3|TRBV7-2|-|TRBD2
CASSLNGLAGDTQYF
TGTGCCAGCAGCTTGAACGGGCTAGCGGGGGATACGCAGTATTTT
>TRBJ2-1|TRBV29-1|-|TRBD2
CSVVGLAGEISYNEQFF
TGCAGCGTTGTTGGACTAGCGGGAGAGATCTCCTACAATGAGCAGTTCTTC
>TRBJ2-1|TRBV20-1|-|TRBD2
CSASIAGGVDEQFF
TGCAGTGCTAGTATCGCGGGAGGGGTGGATGAGCAGTTCTTC
>TRBJ2-7|TRBV5-1|-|TRBD1
CASSIYRQGYEQYF
TGCGCCAGCAGCATCTACCGACAGGGATACGAGCAGTACTTC
>TRBJ2-1|TRBV5-1|-|TRBD2
CASNAGEPNEQFF
TGCGCCAGCAACGCGGGGGAGCCCAATGAGCAGTTCTTC
>TRBJ1-1|TRBV6-5|-|-
CASSYWGQGNTEAFF
TGTGCCAGCAGTTACTGGGGTCAGGGGAACACTGAAGCTTTCTTT
>TRBJ1-2|TRBV10-3|-|-
CAIRGGGAHGYTF
TGTGCCATCAGGGGCGGGGGGGCCCATGGCTACACCTTC
>TRBJ2-1|TRBV7-9|-|-
CASSGQAYNEQFF
TGTGCCAGCAGCGGACAAGCCTACAATGAGCAGTTCTTC
>TRBJ1-2|TRBV29-1|-|TRBD1
CSARTGGDGYTF
TGCAGCGCAAGGACAGGGGGCGATGGCTACACCTTC
>TRBJ1-2|TRBV7-2|few|-
CASSQQQSGYTF
TGTGCCAGCAGCCAACAACAGAGTGGCTACACCTTC
>TRBJ2-5|TRBV19|few|-
CASSTLAIQETQYF
TGTGCCAGTAGTACTTTAGCAATCCAAGAGACCCAGTACTTC
>TRBJ2-2|TRBV6-5|-|TRBD1
CASSFHLWDRDYTGELFF
TGTGCCAGCAGTTTCCATTTATGGGACAGGGATTACACCGGGGAGCTGTTTTTT
>TRBJ1-1|TRBV29-1|-|-
CSVAKGVNTEAFF
TGCAGCGTTGCTAAGGGAGTAAACACTGAAGCTTTCTTT
>TRBJ2-1|TRBV14|-|TRBD1
CASSQINYRGRGNEQFF
TGTGCCAGCAGCCAGATCAATTACAGGGGGCGCGGGAATGAGCAGTTCTTC
>TRBJ2-7|TRBV20-1|-|-
CSVPVGFFSYEQYF
TGCAGTGTTCCGGTTGGGTTCTTCTCCTACGAGCAGTACTTC
>TRBJ2-4|TRBV20-1|few|-
CSARDRKRDRVAKNIQYF
TGCAGTGCTAGAGACCGGAAGCGGGACAGAGTAGCCAAAAACATTCAGTACTTC
>TRBJ2-3|TRBV10-3|few|-
CAISEKAYTQYF
TGTGCCATCAGTGAGAAGGCGTATACGCAGTATTTT